Shown below are 3 T cell receptor beta chains from a single sample sequenced in a study of breast tumors, draining lymph nodes, adjacent tissues. MiXCR, applied by TCRdb to the multiplex PCR reads, yields one record per CDR3 protein. The sample yields fewer than 25,000 distinct CDR3 sequences, roughly 41% seen once. Source material: breast tumor tissue. The receptors shown here come from a female donor with breast cancer. Some clones in this sample may be carry-over from other donors' samples.

This clonotype was recorded many times. A much more abundant neighbour one base away suggests this may be a read error. The chain recombines TRBV20-1 with TRBJ2-5, with D hard to call. The CDR3 totals 12 residues. Germline CDR1 and CDR2: DFQATT and SNEGSKA (reference sequence). The CDR3 here is CSVRKAIETPYF. Written as DNA, the CDR3 is TGCAGTGTCAGAAAGGCGATTGAGACCCCGTACTTC.

Concerning this clonotype itself: This may be a read error, as it is one base from a much larger clone. V is TRBV10-3 and J is TRBJ2-5, with 7 bases matching TRBD1. The CDR3 has 14 residues. The germline CDR1 and CDR2 sequences are ENHRY and SYGVKD. The CDR3 DNA reads TGTGCCATCGGTGACCGACAGGGTTCGGAGACCCAGTACTTC. The encoded protein is CAIGDRQGSETQYF.

This clonotype was seen repeatedly, ten times or more. This sequence joins TRBV11-2 and TRBJ2-7; the match to TRBD1 covers 7 bases. Trimming cost V 5 bases and J 2 bases; bases outside gene matches: 9. CDR3 size: 15 residues. Germline V gene data show CDR1 as SGHAT and CDR2 as FQNNGV. CDR3 residues: CASSLQTGPPYEQYF. The CDR3 DNA reads as TGTGCCAGCAGCCTACAGACAGGGCCCCCCTACGAGCAGTACTTC.